This T cell receptor (beta chain) was profiled in a study of immune evolution from preneoplasia to lung adenocarcinoma. Premalignant or tumor cells were enriched by macro-dissection after pathologic assessment. Concerning this clone: What it recognizes is unknown. The sample holds other DNA sequences that translate to the same CDR3.

Findings of the study overall: Top clone share appeared to fall from AAH through AIS, MIA, adenocarcinoma. Later-stage lesions seemingly showed higher T cell density and diversity than normal lung.

The CDR3 consists of 15 residues. V was pared by 6 bases and J by 1 base, with 2 bases of the junction left unmatched. CDR1 is SNHLY and CDR2 is FYNNEI in the germline V gene. Measured with immunoSEQ multiplex PCR; TCRdb has only the in-frame clones, and not every one. The data show several thousand clones, 65% to 80% seen once. The chain links TRBV2 to TRBJ2-6; 8 bases align to TRBD1. Sequencing input: FFPE minimally invasive lung adenocarcinoma tissue. The TCR was taken from a person aged 50-70 years with lung adenocarcinoma. The CDR3 loop reads CASSTGGSGANVLTF. The CDR3, as DNA: TGTGCCAGCAGCACAGGGGGTTCTGGGGCCAACGTCCTGACTTTC.